These 27 T cell receptor beta chains originate from one sample sequenced in a study of cytomegalovirus exposure and HLA in healthy donors (dated by TCRdb to the late 2010s). Libraries were built with the immunoSEQ multiplex PCR assay. For the multiplex PCR, a mixture combining 60 forward primers for TCR Vbeta segments and 13 reverse primers for TCR Jbeta segments was used. TCRdb re-hosts the immuneACCESS table, in-frame sequences only. Its copies lack some clones; in the studies checked, an unresolved V gene accounts for under half of them, and the cause for the rest is not known. The sample includes around 170,000 clones, with approximately 88% observed a single time. The ten most abundant clones make up around 1.6% of the sample. Sequenced material: PBMCs. All receptors derive from a woman aged 18-30 years in good health and CMV-seronegative.

The chain recombines TRBV28 with TRBJ2-7; D might be TRBD2 (6 bases). Germline values: CDR1 MDHEN, CDR2 SYDVKM. The CDR3 sequence is 12 residues long. Trimming stripped 7 bases from V and 4 bases from J, with 11 bases between. The DNA for the CDR3 is TGTGCCAGCAATTGGCGGGGTTACGAGCAGTACTTC. Its translation: CASNWRGYEQYF.

The gene calls are TRBV18 and TRBJ1-2; D gene uncertain. Germline values: CDR1 KGHSH, CDR2 LQKENI. Trimming removed 3 bases from V and 6 bases from J, with 14 bases in between. The length of the CDR3 is 14 residues. DNA for the CDR3: TGTGCCAGCTCACCCCGGCAGACTTCGGATGGCTACACCTTC. Translating it yields CASSPRQTSDGYTF. Variable domain in full (rest from reference TRBV18 and TRBJ1-2): NAGVMQNPRHLVRRRGQEARLRCSPMKGHSHVYWYRQLPEEGLKFMVYLQKENIIDESGMPKERFSAEFPKEGPSILRIQQVVRGDSAAYFCASSPRQTSDGYTFGSGTRLTVV.

This chain joins TRBV4-1 and TRBJ2-1; 9 positions match TRBD2. The germline gives CDR1 MGHRA, CDR2 YSYEKL. There are 16 residues in the CDR3. Trimming removed 4 bases from V and 1 base from J; junction bases left unmatched: 5. This CDR3 is CASSPQAGGSYNEQFF. Written as DNA, the CDR3 is TGCGCCAGCAGCCCCCAAGCGGGGGGTTCCTACAATGAGCAGTTCTTC.

The chain employs TRBV5-4 and TRBJ2-7, with D maybe TRBD2 (6 bases). Germline loops: CDR1 SGHNT, CDR2 YYREEE (reference sequence). With 4 bases removed from V and 3 bases from J, the gap between germline ends came to 11 bases. The CDR3 is 13 residues long. CDR3 DNA: TGTGCCAGCAGCGCTGGGACTTACTACGAGCAGTACTTC. Amino acid sequence: CASSAGTYYEQYF.

This clone occurred once. The CDR3 region is CASSLAGASGGYNEQFF. The CDR3 DNA reads as TGTGCCAGCAGCTTAGCGGGGGCTAGCGGGGGGTACAATGAGCAGTTCTTC. The chain combines TRBV7-6 with TRBJ2-1; 11 positions match TRBD2. Germline V gene data show CDR1 as SGHVS and CDR2 as FNYEAQ. Trimming cost V 0 bases and J 4 bases; bases outside gene matches: 5. This CDR3 comprises 17 residues.

This clone is a singleton in its sample. V is TRBV5-1 and J is TRBJ1-1, with D maybe TRBD1 (5 bases). The V end lost 3 bases, the J end lost 3 bases, and 15 bases lay between the germline ends. CDR3 size: 15 residues. Germline CDR1 reads SGHRS; CDR2 reads YFSETQ. The DNA of the CDR3 is TGCGCCAGCAGCTCTTTAGACAGTGAGTACACTGAAGCTTTCTTT. Translated: CASSSLDSEYTEAFF.

The V call is TRBV10-2, the J call TRBJ1-1, with TRBD1 matching over 7 bases. The CDR3 has 15 amino acids. V was pared by 5 bases and J by 1 base, with 7 bases of the junction left unmatched. CDR1 is WSHSY and CDR2 is SAAADI in the germline V gene. In DNA, the CDR3 is TGCGCCAGCAGTCGTCAGGGACAGACGAACACTGAAGCTTTCTTT. Translating it yields CASSRQGQTNTEAFF.

V gene TRBV9 combines with J gene TRBJ2-3; 12 bases fit TRBD2. Trimming removed 3 bases from V and 10 bases from J; junction bases left unmatched: 0. CDR1 is SGDLS, CDR2 YYNGEE, per germline. The CDR3 is 12 residues long. Here the CDR3 DNA reads TGTGCCAGCAGCGGGACTAGCGGGGCGCAGTATTTT. The encoded protein is CASSGTSGAQYF.

The chain combines TRBV6-5 with TRBJ2-3; TRBD2 agrees at 8 bases. CDR3 length: 15 amino acids. J gave up 5 bases and V 4 bases, and 8 bases lay outside the gene matches. Germline assignment: CDR1 MNHEY and CDR2 SVGAGI. The CDR3 DNA reads as TGTGCCAGCAGTTTCCCGGGGGGGCTTGGAGATACGCAGTATTTT. Translating it yields CASSFPGGLGDTQYF.

The chain has TRBV6-4 and TRBJ2-3; the D gene is possibly TRBD1 (5 bases). V lost 2 bases and J 1 base, leaving 7 bases between the germline ends. The CDR3 sequence is 14 residues long. Germline CDR1 and CDR2: MRHNA and SNTAGT. The CDR3 nucleotides are TGTGCCAGCAGTGACGGACACCGCACAGATACGCAGTATTTT. Encoded protein: CASSDGHRTDTQYF.

The chain carries TRBV4-1 and TRBJ1-1, with TRBD1 as a possible D gene (6 bases). The CDR3 spans 15 residues. CDR1 and CDR2 from the germline V gene are MGHRA and YSYEKL. V was cut by 4 bases and J by 5 bases, with 17 bases left in between. In DNA form, the CDR3 reads TGCGCCAGCAGCCGTATGGGTGGGGGCGTGACTGAAGCTTTCTTT. The encoded protein is CASSRMGGGVTEAFF.

The chain uses TRBV6-5 and TRBJ1-2; D may be TRBD1 (5 bases). Trimming took 6 bases from V and 8 from J, leaving 13 bases between them. CDR1 MNHEY and CDR2 SVGAGI come from the germline V gene. CDR3 length: 12 amino acids. The CDR3 coding sequence is TGTGCCAGCAGCGTTGCCGGGGGAGGCTACACCTTC. Its protein is CASSVAGGGYTF.

This chain joins TRBV28 and TRBJ1-3, with 10 nucleotides matching TRBD1. Germline V gene sequence: CDR1 MDHEN, CDR2 SYDVKM. V lost 6 bases, J lost 7 bases, and 6 bases stayed unmatched. CDR3 length: 14 amino acids. The CDR3 protein is CASSLRDRGNTIYF. As DNA, the CDR3 is TGTGCCAGCAGCCTCAGGGACAGGGGCAACACCATATATTTT.

This chain connects TRBV5-6 to TRBJ1-4, with 9 nucleotides matching TRBD1. This CDR3 spans 16 amino acids. J gave up 7 bases and V 2 bases, and 9 bases lay outside the gene matches. Germline V gene lookup returns CDR1 SGHDT and CDR2 YYEEEE. CDR3 region: CASSFKSGTGFEKLFF. The CDR3 region has the DNA TGTGCCAGCAGCTTCAAATCCGGGACAGGGTTTGAAAAACTGTTTTTT.

The J gene is TRBJ2-7, the V gene TRBV28; TRBD2 matches at 15 bases. The V gene end was trimmed by 7 bases and the J gene end by 0 bases; junction bases not matched to a gene: 10. Per the germline V gene, CDR1 is MDHEN and CDR2 is SYDVKM. This CDR3 region has 18 residues. The CDR3 sequence is CASKARGLAGGSSYEQYF. In nucleotides, the CDR3 is TGTGCCAGCAAGGCGAGGGGACTAGCGGGGGGCAGCTCCTACGAGCAGTACTTC.

Only a few counts were recorded for this clone. The V gene is TRBV7-2, the J gene TRBJ2-2; D possibly corresponds to TRBD2 (5 bases). The germline V gene has CDR1 SGHTA and CDR2 FQGNSA. The CDR3 extends over 13 amino acids. Trimming left V 5 bases short and J 8 bases short, with 12 bases between. CDR3 sequence reads: CASSPLERGELFF. The CDR3 DNA sequence: TGTGCCAGCAGCCCGCTTGAGCGGGGGGAGCTGTTTTTT.

The chain recombines TRBV18 with TRBJ2-1; a weak D match, TRBD1 (5 bases). The CDR3 extends over 15 amino acids. Germline CDR1 is KGHSH and CDR2 is LQKENI. The V gene lost 6 bases and the J gene lost 4 bases, with 16 bases spanning the gap. The CDR3 sequence is CASSSTQGTYNEQFF. The CDR3 DNA reads as TGTGCCAGCTCTTCCACGCAGGGTACTTACAATGAGCAGTTCTTC.

The rearrangement uses TRBV15 and TRBJ1-1; D remains ambiguous. Germline loops: CDR1 LNHNV, CDR2 YYDKDF (reference sequence). The CDR3 spans 14 residues. V lost 0 bases, J lost 1 base, and 6 bases lay in between. Here the CDR3 reads CATSRDHTNTEAFF. DNA of the CDR3: TGTGCCACCAGCAGAGATCACACGAACACTGAAGCTTTCTTT.

The V and J genes are TRBV7-6 and TRBJ2-1, with TRBD2 identical over 8 bases. Trimming cost V 1 base and J 1 base; bases outside gene matches: 12. There are 19 residues in the CDR3. Germline lookup yields CDR1 SGHVS and CDR2 FNYEAQ. This chain's CDR3 is CASSLEVAGGLSSYNEQFF. The CDR3 DNA reads as TGTGCCAGCAGCTTAGAGGTGGCGGGGGGTCTGTCGTCCTACAATGAGCAGTTCTTC.

The chain recombines TRBV9 with TRBJ1-4; TRBD1 matches 7 bases. The CDR3 extends over 15 amino acids. V dropped 0 bases and J dropped 7; count of bases not matched to a gene: 6. Germline loops: CDR1 SGDLS, CDR2 YYNGEE. CDR3 region: CASSVGQGGFEKLFF. The CDR3 DNA sequence: TGTGCCAGCAGCGTAGGACAGGGCGGATTTGAAAAACTGTTTTTT. Full variable domain (outside the CDR3, taken from reference TRBV9 and TRBJ1-4): DSGVTQTPKHLITATGQRVTLRCSPRSGDLSVYWYQQSLDQGLQFLIQYYNGEERAKGNILERFSAQQFPDLHSELNLSSLELGDSALYFCASSVGQGGFEKLFFGSGTQLSVL.

Comment on this clone: Since no conserved phenylalanine or tryptophan closes the CDR3, a read error is the likely cause. The rearrangement uses TRBV7-2 and TRBJ1-2; D is unclear. Trimming removed 3 bases from V and 1 base from J, with 15 bases in between. The germline V gene encodes CDR1 SGHTA and CDR2 FQGNSA. The CDR3 is made up of 16 amino acids. The CDR3 loop is CASSFRGVVRNYGYTL. CDR3 in DNA: TGTGCCAGCAGCTTCAGAGGCGTCGTTCGTAACTATGGCTACACCCTC.

This chain connects TRBV5-4 to TRBJ2-3, with 8 positions matching TRBD2. V lost 6 bases and J lost 3; bases outside the gene matches: 9. The germline V gene has CDR1 SGHNT and CDR2 YYREEE (reference sequence). The CDR3 has 15 residues. The CDR3 spells CASTRTSSMTDTQYF. The CDR3 region has the DNA TGTGCCAGCACCCGGACTAGCTCTATGACAGATACGCAGTATTTT.

J is TRBJ1-4 and V is TRBV18; D might be TRBD1 (6 bases). CDR3 length: 15 amino acids. Per germline, CDR1 KGHSH and CDR2 LQKENI. Trimming stripped 3 bases from V and 8 bases from J, with 16 bases between. This CDR3 reads CASSPRAGAQEKLFF. As DNA, the CDR3 is TGTGCCAGCTCACCGCGGGCGGGGGCCCAGGAAAAACTGTTTTTT.

The chain uses TRBV13 and TRBJ2-3; the match to TRBD1 covers 8 bases. This CDR3 region has 15 residues. The V gene end was trimmed by 5 bases and the J gene end by 2 bases; junction bases not matched to a gene: 6. CDR1 and CDR2 from the germline V gene are PRHDT and FYEKMQ (reference sequence). DNA of the CDR3: TGTGCCAGCAGCCCCTTACAGGGGGACACAGATACGCAGTATTTT. Its protein product is CASSPLQGDTDTQYF. Together with reference TRBV13 and TRBJ2-3, the CDR3 gives the full variable domain: AAGVIQSPRHLIKEKRETATLKCYPIPRHDTVYWYQQGPGQDPQFLISFYEKMQSDKGSIPDRFSAQQFSDYHSELNMSSLELGDSALYFCASSPLQGDTDTQYFGPGTRLTVL.

This clone was picked up a small number of times. CDR3 protein: CASSPQNPGTPNEQYF. CDR3 coding DNA: TGTGCCAGCAGCCCACAAAATCCCGGGACTCCCAACGAGCAGTACTTC. V is TRBV14 and J is TRBJ2-7; TRBD2 might be the D (6 bases). CDR1 SGHDN and CDR2 FVKESK come from the germline V gene. V shed 4 bases and J shed 5 bases, with 21 bases lying between them. This CDR3 has 16 amino acids.

This clone has just a few counts. This chain links TRBV5-1 with TRBJ1-2, with 7 bases aligning to TRBD1. This CDR3 contains 13 residues. Germline CDR1 SGHRS, CDR2 YFSETQ. Trimming removed 4 bases from V and 2 bases from J; junction bases left unmatched: 2. The DNA for the CDR3 is TGCGCCAGCAGCCCGACAGGGAACTATGGCTACACCTTC. It encodes CASSPTGNYGYTF.

Remarks on this clone: Additional DNA sequences in this sample encode the identical CDR3. The chain joins TRBV5-1 to TRBJ2-7, with 7 bases aligning to TRBD1. The CDR3 is made up of 15 amino acids. The germline CDR1 and CDR2 sequences are SGHRS and YFSETQ. V shed 0 bases, J shed 1 base, and the junction held 4 bases outside the gene matches. CDR3 region: CASSLGSGGSYEQYF. The CDR3 nucleotides read TGCGCCAGCAGCTTGGGATCAGGGGGTTCCTACGAGCAGTACTTC.